This entry concerns a single T cell receptor (beta chain). This sample was taken from a study of blood T cell repertoires in COVID-19. Cohort assignment relied on participant-reported clinical history. Here immunoSEQ multiplex PCR was the method, and the copy in TCRdb shows in-frame clones only, minus some. The sample lists 200,000 to 250,000 clones; approximately 80% were seen once. In germline, CDR1 is MGHRA, CDR2 YSYEKL. V was shortened by 0 bases and J by 0 bases, with 11 bases between the two germline ends. The CDR3 spans 17 residues. The clonotype comes from a man aged 25-45 years with acute COVID-19. The chain joins TRBV4-1 to TRBJ2-2, with a weak D call TRBD2 (6 bases). The sample consisted of PBMCs or T cells enriched from blood (not recorded which). The DNA of the CDR3 is TGCGCCAGCAGCCAAGAGGAGGGTAGCGCGAACACCGGGGAGCTGTTTTTT. As protein: CASSQEEGSANTGELFF.